This T cell receptor beta chain appears in the sequencing data of a study of blood T cell repertoires in COVID-19 (dated by TCRdb to 2018 to 2021). In the study overall: Collaborator samples came from the United States, Italy and Spain and covered acute and convalescent phases of COVID-19. The samples were drawn from two sources: the first 160 participants of the ongoing ImmuneRACE study, and 1,000 to 1,500 subjects contributed by 6 global collaborators. A de-identified subject ID, COVID-19 status, age in years and sex were almost always included in the sample metadata. Where HLA class I and class II types were available, the types were taken from metadata supplied by the sample provider, not from assay-based typing. Deeply sampled blood TCRbeta repertoires from subjects exposed to, actively infected with, or recovered from COVID-19 were included in the dataset. The repertoires were released in a freely available public database intended as a resource for research on the immune response to SARS-CoV-2. The material from the prospective study consisted of cDNA or gDNA derived from T cells, B-cell-depleted T cells, or PBMCs. General study outcomes and caveats: Clinical and demographic metadata were provided uncurated, with the amount varying by source and participant.

In Seattle, one collaborating source enrolled patients while the infection was active and tracked those patients longitudinally over the course of disease. Collaborating institutions collected whole blood in K2EDTA tubes following their own protocols. Collaborator samples were shipped for TCRbeta analysis as frozen whole blood, isolated PBMCs, or DNA extracted from either sample type. TCRbeta CDR3 regions were amplified from genomic DNA by means of the immunoSEQ Assay, a bias-controlled multiplex PCR. Processing in the source paper ran as follows. Nucleated cell counts per sample were estimated from amplification of reference gene primers within the assay. Sequence reads were collapsed and filtered to measure the absolute abundance of every unique TCRbeta CDR3 rearrangement. Productive Simpson clonality was computed per sample as the square root of Simpson's diversity index over productive rearrangements. TCRdb re-hosts the immuneACCESS table, in-frame sequences only. Its copies lack some clones; in the studies checked, an unresolved V gene accounts for under half of them, and the cause for the rest is not known. That table supplies the V and J calls and clone size; D and trimming were determined from the DNA. This sample holds 150,000 to 200,000 clones; about 90% were observed only once. 4.8% of the sample is held by the ten biggest clonotypes.

With respect to this clone: This receptor's antigen is unknown. Base qualities are not at hand, and no much larger clone is one base apart.

The germline V gene gives CDR1 as SNHLY and CDR2 as FYNNEI. The CDR3 sequence holds 14 residues, the cysteine and phenylalanine included. Only CDR3 DNA is held: 42 bases, read in frame from base 1. The junction carries 14 bases between V and J, which are trimmed by 7 bases and 4 bases respectively. This TCR was recovered from a man between 25 and 39 years old with COVID-19, enrolled during active disease. The chain employs TRBV2 and TRBJ1-5; too little of a D gene remains to name it. Input material: peripheral blood. The CDR3 reads CASNGQFSNQPQHF. The DNA sequence follows: TGTGCCAGCAATGGGCAGTTTAGTAATCAGCCCCAGCATTTT.